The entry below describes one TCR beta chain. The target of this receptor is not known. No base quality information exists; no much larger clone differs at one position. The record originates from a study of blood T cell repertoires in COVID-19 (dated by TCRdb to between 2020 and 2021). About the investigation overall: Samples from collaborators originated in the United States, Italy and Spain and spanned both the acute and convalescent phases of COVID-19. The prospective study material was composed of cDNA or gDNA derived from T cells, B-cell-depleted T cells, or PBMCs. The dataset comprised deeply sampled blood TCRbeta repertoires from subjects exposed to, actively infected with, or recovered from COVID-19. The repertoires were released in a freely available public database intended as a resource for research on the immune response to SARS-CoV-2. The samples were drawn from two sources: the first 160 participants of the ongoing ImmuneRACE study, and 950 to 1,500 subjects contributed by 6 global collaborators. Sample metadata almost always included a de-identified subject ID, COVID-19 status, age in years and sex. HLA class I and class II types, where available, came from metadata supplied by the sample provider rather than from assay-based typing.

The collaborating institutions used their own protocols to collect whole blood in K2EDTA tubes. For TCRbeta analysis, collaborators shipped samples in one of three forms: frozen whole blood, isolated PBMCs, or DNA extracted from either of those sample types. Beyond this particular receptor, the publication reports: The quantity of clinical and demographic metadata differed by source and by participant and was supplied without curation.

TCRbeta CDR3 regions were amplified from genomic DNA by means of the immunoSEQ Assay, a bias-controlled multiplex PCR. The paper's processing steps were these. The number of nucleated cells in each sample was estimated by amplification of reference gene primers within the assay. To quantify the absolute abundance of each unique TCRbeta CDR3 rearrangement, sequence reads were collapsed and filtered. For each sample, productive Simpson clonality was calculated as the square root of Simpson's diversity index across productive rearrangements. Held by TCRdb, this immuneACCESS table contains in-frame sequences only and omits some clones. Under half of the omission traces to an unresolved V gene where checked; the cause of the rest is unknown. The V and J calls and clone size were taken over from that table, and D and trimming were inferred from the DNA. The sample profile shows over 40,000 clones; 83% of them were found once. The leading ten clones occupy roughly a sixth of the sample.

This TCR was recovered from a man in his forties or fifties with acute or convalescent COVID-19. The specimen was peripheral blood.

The CDR3 protein: CASTYRGRNSPLHF. The sequence in DNA is TGTGCCAGCACCTACAGGGGGCGAAATTCACCCCTCCACTTT. Recombination linked TRBV2 to TRBJ1-6, with 9 middle bases fitting TRBD1. The CDR3 numbers 14 residues from cysteine through phenylalanine. Only CDR3 DNA remains: 42 bases, in frame from the first base. CDR1 and CDR2 are read off the germline V gene as SNHLY and FYNNEI. Germline trimming amounts to 7 bases on V and 7 bases on J, with 5 as the count of junction bases outside the gene matches.